This T cell receptor beta chain was documented in a study of blood T cell repertoires in COVID-19 (dated by TCRdb to about 2020). Regarding the research as a whole: The collaborator samples originated in the United States, Italy and Spain and spanned the acute and convalescent phases of COVID-19. The material from the prospective study consisted of cDNA or gDNA derived from T cells, B-cell-depleted T cells, or PBMCs. The dataset comprised deeply sampled blood TCRbeta repertoires from subjects exposed to, actively infected with, or recovered from COVID-19. The repertoires were released in a freely available public database meant as a resource for research on the immune response to SARS-CoV-2. Samples came from the ongoing ImmuneRACE study (first 160 participants) plus 1,254 subjects from 6 global collaborators. Nearly every sample came with metadata listing a de-identified subject ID, COVID-19 status, age in years and sex. Where HLA class I and class II types were available, the types were taken from metadata supplied by the sample provider, not from assay-based typing.

Overall results and qualifications from the work: How much clinical and demographic metadata was included differed by source and by participant, and the metadata was provided uncurated.

A remark on this clone: Its antigen remains unidentified. No per-base quality is available; no much larger clone lies one base away.

Participants in the prospective study were enrolled through a virtual design, were aged 18 to 89 years, and lived in about two dozen United States geographic areas. In the prospective study, cohorts were assigned on the basis of participant-reported clinical history obtained from a screening survey and a study questionnaire. Exposed participants were defined as having been in contact with someone with a PCR-confirmed or clinician-diagnosed COVID-19 case within 2 weeks of study entry. Each participant in the prospective study had whole blood, serum and a nasopharyngeal or oropharyngeal swab collected by mobile phlebotomists. Prospective study participants could optionally give additional blood draws and questionnaires over a 2-month period. Blood samples from the prospective study were shipped frozen or at room temperature prior to DNA extraction. The immunoSEQ Assay, a bias-controlled multiplex PCR, was used to amplify TCRbeta CDR3 regions from genomic DNA. The original pipeline was this. The number of nucleated cells in each sample was estimated by amplification of reference gene primers within the assay. To quantify the absolute abundance of each unique TCRbeta CDR3 rearrangement, sequence reads were collapsed and filtered. Productive Simpson clonality was computed per sample as the square root of Simpson's diversity index over productive rearrangements. As stored in TCRdb, this immuneACCESS dataset retains in-frame rearrangements with V and J assigned. A fraction of the clones does not appear; measured against another copy, unresolved V genes explain less than half of the discrepancy, and the remainder lacks a known reason. V and J calls and clone size follow that table, whereas D and trimming were derived from the DNA. Present in this sample are 350,000 to 450,000 clones, approximately 90% of which were seen just once. The ten largest clones capture 0.8% to 0.9% of the sample.

Reading the germline V gene (reference sequence) gives CDR1 LNHDA and CDR2 SQIVND. Trimming removed 6 bases from V and 0 bases from J; the gene matches leave 8 bases unexplained. Spanning cysteine to phenylalanine, the CDR3 consists of 16 amino acids. Only CDR3 DNA remains: 48 bases, in frame from the first base. The chain is assembled from TRBV19 and TRBJ1-5; the central 7 bases match TRBD1. The sequence came from a woman aged 40-49 years who had been exposed to COVID-19. Material: PBMCs or T cells enriched from blood (not recorded which). The sequence in DNA is TGTGCCAGTAGCTTGTTTGGGACAGTTAGCAATCAGCCCCAGCATTTT. Translated, it gives CASSLFGTVSNQPQHF.